These 16 T cell receptor beta chains share one sample of origin, sequenced in a study of shared clonotypes between healthy human individuals. The method was immunoSEQ multiplex PCR; TCRdb's version includes in-frame clones alone and lacks a portion of them. The sample lists 850,000 to 1,100,000 clones; about 80% were seen once. Sequenced material: memory CD4+ T cells from PBMCs. Subset here: CD45RA-negative fraction. The origin of the receptors is a man younger than 35 in good health. Some clones in this sample may be carry-over from other donors' samples.

There are a few counts of this clone. The gene calls are TRBV29-1 and TRBJ2-1; the match to TRBD2 covers 9 bases. The CDR3 totals 15 residues. V trimming: 0 bases; J trimming: 10 bases; junction bases outside the gene matches: 10. Germline V lookup: CDR1 SQVTM, CDR2 ANQGSEA. The CDR3 loop is CSVEEFASGKGEQFF. CDR3 DNA sequence: TGCAGCGTTGAAGAGTTCGCTAGCGGGAAAGGGGAGCAGTTCTTC.

The chain has TRBV6-5 and TRBJ1-1, with D unresolved. V was trimmed by 0 bases and J by 9 bases, leaving 11 bases between them. The germline gives CDR1 MNHEY, CDR2 SVGAGI. The CDR3 is made up of 13 amino acids. The CDR3 here is CASSYSIGSKAFF. CDR3 bases: TGTGCCAGCAGTTACTCTATCGGCAGCAAAGCTTTCTTT.

This sequence joins TRBV18 and TRBJ2-7; D is unresolved. Trimming pared 2 bases from V and 0 bases from J, leaving 11 bases between. Germline V gene sequence: CDR1 KGHSH, CDR2 LQKENI. The CDR3 extends over 15 amino acids. As DNA, the CDR3 is TGTGCCAGCTCACCAGGGCCAACGAGCTCCTACGAGCAGTACTTC. As protein: CASSPGPTSSYEQYF. The full variable domain, with the rest looked up from reference TRBV18 and TRBJ2-7, is NAGVMQNPRHLVRRRGQEARLRCSPMKGHSHVYWYRQLPEEGLKFMVYLQKENIIDESGMPKERFSAEFPKEGPSILRIQQVVRGDSAAYFCASSPGPTSSYEQYFGPGTRLTVT.

This chain uses TRBV7-2 with TRBJ2-3; perhaps D is TRBD1 or TRBD2 (6 bases each). CDR1 and CDR2 from the germline V gene are SGHTA and FQGNSA. The CDR3 is 18 amino acids. V lost 5 bases to trimming and J lost 4 bases, with 25 bases between them. The CDR3 sequence is CASSAPRGGGHGADTQYF. CDR3 in DNA: TGTGCCAGCAGCGCTCCCCGCGGAGGGGGGCATGGGGCAGATACGCAGTATTTT. The full variable domain, in which reference TRBV7-2 and TRBJ2-3 provide the parts outside the CDR3, is GAGVSQSPSNKVTEKGKDVELRCDPISGHTALYWYRQSLGQGLEFLIYFQGNSAPDKSGLPSDRFSAERTGGSVSTLTIQRTQQEDSAVYLCASSAPRGGGHGADTQYFGPGTRLTVL.

The chain recombines TRBV2 with TRBJ1-1; D ambiguous. Germline loops: CDR1 SNHLY, CDR2 FYNNEI. This CDR3 has 15 residues. V lost 0 bases to trimming and J lost 2 bases, with 10 bases between them. CDR3 residues: CASSEAERYNTEAFF. DNA of the CDR3: TGTGCCAGCAGTGAAGCAGAGCGCTATAACACTGAAGCTTTCTTT. The entire variable domain, with the rest obtained from reference TRBV2 and TRBJ1-1, is as follows: EPEVTQTPSHQVTQMGQEVILRCVPISNHLYFYWYRQILGQKVEFLVSFYNNEISEKSEIFDDQFSVERPDGSNFTLKIRSTKLEDSAMYFCASSEAERYNTEAFFGQGTRLTVV.

The chain uses TRBV5-6 and TRBJ2-7; D remains unclear. The V gene lost 4 bases and the J gene lost 4 bases, with 9 bases spanning the gap. The CDR3 length is 12 residues. Germline CDR1 is SGHDT and CDR2 is YYEEEE. The DNA for the CDR3 is TGTGCCAGCAGCCAGGACGCATACGAGCAGTACTTC. It specifies CASSQDAYEQYF.

This clone was detected only a few times. The chain combines TRBV15 with TRBJ1-2; D not certain. The CDR3 has 12 amino acids. V gave up 0 bases and J gave up 7 bases, with 6 bases separating them. Germline assignment: CDR1 LNHNV and CDR2 YYDKDF (reference sequence). CDR3 nucleotides: TGTGCCACCAGCAGAGAATACCCTGGCTACACCTTC. Protein product: CATSREYPGYTF.

CDR3 loop: CASSPYRASTEAFF. CDR3 DNA: TGTGCCAGCTCACCTTACAGGGCGAGCACTGAAGCTTTCTTT. This chain joins TRBV18 and TRBJ1-1; D may be TRBD1 (6 bases). The CDR3 consists of 14 residues. The V and J ends lost 3 bases and 4 bases respectively, with 12 bases between them. In germline, CDR1 is KGHSH, CDR2 LQKENI.

The V call is TRBV7-9, the J call TRBJ2-1; 8 nucleotides align to TRBD2. CDR3 length: 13 amino acids. The junction had 6 bases not matched to a gene; V was cut back by 5 bases and J by 9 bases. Germline assignment: CDR1 SEHNR and CDR2 FQNEAQ (reference sequence). This chain's CDR3 is CASSQGTRLEQFF. Here the CDR3 DNA reads TGTGCCAGCAGCCAAGGGACTAGACTTGAGCAGTTCTTC.

The V gene is TRBV5-5, the J gene TRBJ1-2; 9 bases match TRBD1. V was pared by 4 bases and J by 8 bases, with 9 bases of the junction left unmatched. Germline V gene data show CDR1 as SGHKS and CDR2 as YYEKEE (reference sequence). The CDR3 loop spans 14 amino acids. CDR3 sequence: CASSVLQGAQGYTF. CDR3 DNA: TGTGCCAGCAGCGTACTACAGGGGGCGCAGGGCTACACCTTC.

J is TRBJ2-1 and V is TRBV29-1; 11 bases map to TRBD2. This CDR3 has 14 residues. Trimming cost V 7 bases and J 5 bases; bases outside gene matches: 7. The germline CDR1 and CDR2 sequences are SQVTM and ANQGSEA. This CDR3 is CSGYAGLADNEQFF. CDR3 sequence (DNA): TGCAGCGGCTACGCGGGACTAGCGGACAATGAGCAGTTCTTC.

With respect to this clone: The sample holds other DNA sequences that translate to the same CDR3. The rearrangement joins TRBV5-1 to TRBJ2-5, with D maybe TRBD1 (6 bases). This CDR3 is 14 amino acids long. Looked up from germline, CDR1 is SGHRS and CDR2 is YFSETQ. V gave up 4 bases and J gave up 3 bases, with 13 bases separating them. DNA for the CDR3: TGCGCCAGCAGCCCCCGGGCAGGGGAAGAGACCCAGTACTTC. It encodes CASSPRAGEETQYF.

This rearrangement joins TRBV29-1 to TRBJ1-2; D might be TRBD1 (6 bases). The CDR3 is 13 residues long. Germline-derived CDR1 and CDR2 are SQVTM and ANQGSEA. V was pared by 7 bases and J by 1 base, with 13 bases between. The CDR3 sequence: CSGLTGINYGYTF. The CDR3 DNA follows: TGCAGCGGTCTAACAGGGATTAACTATGGCTACACCTTC.

The chain joins TRBV6-6 to TRBJ2-7; 12 bases agree with TRBD2. Germline lookup yields CDR1 MNHNY and CDR2 SVGAGI (reference sequence). Trimming took 4 bases from V and 5 from J; bases not matched to a gene: 6. CDR3 length equals 15 residues. CDR3 nucleotides: TGTGCCAGCAGTTCTCCTAGCGGGAGGGGCGACGAGCAGTACTTC. Its protein is CASSSPSGRGDEQYF.

The chain has TRBV4-1 and TRBJ2-3, with TRBD2 matching over 11 bases. The V segment lost 5 bases and the J segment 4 bases; nucleotides outside the gene matches: 2. The CDR3 has 14 amino acids. Germline CDR1 is MGHRA and CDR2 is YSYEKL. The CDR3 sequence is CASSTSGRADTQYF. CDR3 sequence (DNA): TGCGCCAGCAGCACTAGCGGGAGAGCAGATACGCAGTATTTT.

The gene calls are TRBV6-5 and TRBJ2-5; no firm D call. The germline gives CDR1 MNHEY, CDR2 SVGAGI. With 2 bases removed from V and 1 base from J, the gap between germline ends came to 5 bases. The CDR3 covers 13 residues. The CDR3 sequence is CASSYGIQETQYF. The CDR3 DNA follows: TGTGCCAGCAGTTACGGAATCCAAGAGACCCAGTACTTC.